The source of this T cell receptor beta chain is a study of cytomegalovirus exposure and HLA in healthy donors. Profiled with immunoSEQ multiplex PCR; TCRdb holds only in-frame clones, not every one. The sample has about 200,000 clones, 81% seen once. About this clone itself: Its specificity is not known.

General study results and limits: While the bulk of TCR sequences proved rare, some public TCRs turned up in many donors. Investigators reported fewer than 200 TCR beta chains as tied to cytomegalovirus.

J lost 6 bases, V lost 7 bases, and 11 bases had no gene match. Germline-derived CDR1 and CDR2 are MDHEN and SYDVKM. The CDR3 is 14 amino acids. This clonotype originated in a woman aged 25 to 39 in good health and CMV-seronegative. The genes are TRBV28 and TRBJ1-2; 7 bases fit TRBD1. Sequencing was performed on PBMCs. The DNA of the CDR3 is TGTGCCAGCAAGACCTTTGACAGGGCCAATGGCTACACCTTC. Encoded protein: CASKTFDRANGYTF.